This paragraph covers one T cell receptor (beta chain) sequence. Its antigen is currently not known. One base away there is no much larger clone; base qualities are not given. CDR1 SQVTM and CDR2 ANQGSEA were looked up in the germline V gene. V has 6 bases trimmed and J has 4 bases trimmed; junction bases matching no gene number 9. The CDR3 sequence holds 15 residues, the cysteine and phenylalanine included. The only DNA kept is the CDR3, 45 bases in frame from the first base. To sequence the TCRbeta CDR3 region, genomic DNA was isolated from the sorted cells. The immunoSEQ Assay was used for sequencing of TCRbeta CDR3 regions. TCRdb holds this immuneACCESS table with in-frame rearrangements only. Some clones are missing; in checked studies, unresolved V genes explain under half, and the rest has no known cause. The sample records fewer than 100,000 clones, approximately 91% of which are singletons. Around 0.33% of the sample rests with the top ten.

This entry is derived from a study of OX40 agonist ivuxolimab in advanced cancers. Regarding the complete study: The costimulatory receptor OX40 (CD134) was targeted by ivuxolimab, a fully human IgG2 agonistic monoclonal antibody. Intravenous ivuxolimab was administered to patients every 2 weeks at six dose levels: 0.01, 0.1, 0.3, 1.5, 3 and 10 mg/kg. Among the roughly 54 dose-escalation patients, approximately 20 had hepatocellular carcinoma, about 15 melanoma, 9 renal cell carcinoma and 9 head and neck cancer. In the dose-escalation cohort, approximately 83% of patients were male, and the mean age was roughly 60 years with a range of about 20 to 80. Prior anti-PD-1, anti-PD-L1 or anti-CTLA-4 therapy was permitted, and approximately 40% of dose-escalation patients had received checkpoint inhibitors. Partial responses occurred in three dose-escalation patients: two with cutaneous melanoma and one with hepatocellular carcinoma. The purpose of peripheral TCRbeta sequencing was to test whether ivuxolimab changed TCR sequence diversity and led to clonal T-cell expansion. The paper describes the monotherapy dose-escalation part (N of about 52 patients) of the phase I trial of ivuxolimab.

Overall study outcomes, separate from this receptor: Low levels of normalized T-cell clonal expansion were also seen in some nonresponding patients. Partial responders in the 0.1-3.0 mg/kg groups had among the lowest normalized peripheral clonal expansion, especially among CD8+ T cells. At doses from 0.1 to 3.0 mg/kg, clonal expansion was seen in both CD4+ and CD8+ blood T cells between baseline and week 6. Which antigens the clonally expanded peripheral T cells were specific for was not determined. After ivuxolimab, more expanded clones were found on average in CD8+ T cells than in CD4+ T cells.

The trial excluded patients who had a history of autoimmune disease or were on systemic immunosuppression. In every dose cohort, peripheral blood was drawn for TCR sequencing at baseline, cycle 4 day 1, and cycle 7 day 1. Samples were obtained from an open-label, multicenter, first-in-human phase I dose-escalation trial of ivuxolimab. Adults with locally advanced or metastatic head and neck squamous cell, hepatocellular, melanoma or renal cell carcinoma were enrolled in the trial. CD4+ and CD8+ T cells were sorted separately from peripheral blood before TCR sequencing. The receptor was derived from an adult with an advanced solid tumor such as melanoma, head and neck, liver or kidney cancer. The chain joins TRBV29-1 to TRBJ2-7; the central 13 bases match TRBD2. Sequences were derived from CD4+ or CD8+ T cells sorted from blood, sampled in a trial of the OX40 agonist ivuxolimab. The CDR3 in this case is CSVTGLAGDSYEQYF. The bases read TGCAGCGTAACCGGACTAGCGGGAGACTCATACGAGCAGTACTTC.